This TCR beta chain is from a study of blood T cells in healthy people across ages. Together with a sample-barcoded 5' primer, a J-beta primer mix was included in a second PCR lasting about 7 to 12 cycles. TCRdb re-called the 5' RACE reads through MiXCR, storing one row per CDR3 protein. The table shows 1.5 million to 2 million distinct CDR3 sequences, with 25% to 30% occurring only once. V lost 5 bases and J 7 bases, leaving 9 bases between the germline ends. The germline gives CDR1 SGHTA, CDR2 FQGNSA. This CDR3 spans 11 amino acids. General study findings and limits: Changes in expanded clonotypes were possibly confounded, as the CMV status of donors was unknown.

The authors extracted at least 5 micrograms of total RNA per sample. This clonotype has a count of ten or more. The antigen remains undetermined. The sequence was obtained from a woman aged 30 to 39 in good health. V and J are TRBV7-2 and TRBJ2-7; D unclear. Sequencing input: blood. This chain's CDR3 is CASSVLREQYF. In DNA form, the CDR3 reads TGTGCCAGCAGCGTCCTCAGGGAGCAGTACTTC.